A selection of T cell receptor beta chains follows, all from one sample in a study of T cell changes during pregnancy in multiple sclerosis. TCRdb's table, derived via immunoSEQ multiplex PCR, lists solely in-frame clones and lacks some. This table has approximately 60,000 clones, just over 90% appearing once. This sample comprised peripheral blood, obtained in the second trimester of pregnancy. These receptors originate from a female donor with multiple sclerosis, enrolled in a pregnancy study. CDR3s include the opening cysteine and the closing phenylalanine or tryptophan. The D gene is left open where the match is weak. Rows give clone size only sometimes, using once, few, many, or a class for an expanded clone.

cdr3_aa: CASSEIVGTGACEQYF; cdr3_nt: TGTGCCAGCAGTGAAATTGTCGGGACAGGGGCTTGCGAGCAGTACTTC; d_call: TRBD1; clone_size: -; v_call: TRBV6-1; j_call: TRBJ2-7
cdr3_aa: CASSLEGDRNTDTQYF; cdr3_nt: TGCGCCAGCAGCTTGGAGGGGGACAGGAACACAGATACGCAGTATTTT; d_call: TRBD1; clone_size: few; v_call: TRBV5-1; j_call: TRBJ2-3
cdr3_aa: CASSSGFRNSPLHF; cdr3_nt: TGTGCCAGCAGCTCAGGTTTTAGGAATTCACCCCTCCACTTT; d_call: -; clone_size: once; v_call: TRBV7-2; j_call: TRBJ1-6
cdr3_aa: CASSPPSTGELFF; cdr3_nt: TGTGCCAGCTCACCACCGAGTACCGGGGAGCTGTTTTTT; d_call: -; clone_size: -; v_call: TRBV18; j_call: TRBJ2-2
cdr3_aa: CASSQSVSGSGNTIYF; cdr3_nt: TGTGCCAGCAGCCAGAGTGTATCGGGGTCCGGAAACACCATATATTTT; d_call: -; clone_size: -; v_call: TRBV11-2; j_call: TRBJ1-3
cdr3_aa: CASSFGTGVSYEQYF; cdr3_nt: TGTGCCAGCAGCTTCGGGACAGGGGTATCCTACGAGCAGTACTTC; d_call: TRBD1; clone_size: once; v_call: TRBV7-2; j_call: TRBJ2-7
cdr3_aa: CASSEPPGFNSPLHF; cdr3_nt: TGTGCCAGCAGTGAGCCGCCAGGGTTTAATTCACCCCTCCACTTT; d_call: -; clone_size: -; v_call: TRBV2; j_call: TRBJ1-6
cdr3_aa: CASSLEGWGGEASPLHF; cdr3_nt: TGTGCCAGCAGCTTAGAAGGTTGGGGGGGAGAGGCTTCACCCCTCCACTTT; d_call: -; clone_size: once; v_call: TRBV7-9; j_call: TRBJ1-6
cdr3_aa: CASSFSRTDDYSNQPQHF; cdr3_nt: TGTGCCAGCAGTTTCTCCAGGACAGACGATTATAGCAATCAGCCCCAGCATTTT; d_call: -; clone_size: -; v_call: TRBV27; j_call: TRBJ1-5
cdr3_aa: CASKGLAGYNEQFF; cdr3_nt: TGTGCCAGCAAAGGACTAGCGGGATACAATGAGCAGTTCTTC; d_call: TRBD2; clone_size: -; v_call: TRBV6-1; j_call: TRBJ2-1
cdr3_aa: CATSRGLAGAYEQYF; cdr3_nt: TGTGCCACCAGCAGAGGACTAGCGGGGGCCTACGAGCAGTACTTC; d_call: TRBD2; clone_size: -; v_call: TRBV15; j_call: TRBJ2-7
cdr3_aa: CASSLGVGTGGLGYTF; cdr3_nt: TGTGCCAGCAGCTTAGGGGTCGGGACAGGGGGACTTGGCTACACCTTC; d_call: TRBD1; clone_size: -; v_call: TRBV7-2; j_call: TRBJ1-2
cdr3_aa: CAWGQGGVAINPQHF; cdr3_nt: TGTGCCTGGGGACAGGGTGGGGTGGCGATCAATCCCCAGCATTTT; d_call: TRBD1; clone_size: once; v_call: TRBV30; j_call: TRBJ1-5
cdr3_aa: CASSLNRDSPLHF; cdr3_nt: TGTGCCAGCAGCCTGAACAGGGATTCACCCCTCCACTTT; d_call: -; clone_size: -; v_call: TRBV7-8; j_call: TRBJ1-6
cdr3_aa: CASRSSQGGVETQYF; cdr3_nt: TGTGCCAGCAGGTCTTCCCAGGGGGGAGTAGAGACCCAGTACTTC; d_call: -; clone_size: -; v_call: TRBV6-6; j_call: TRBJ2-5
cdr3_aa: CASSQHRGLEDTQYF; cdr3_nt: TGTGCCAGCAGCCAACACCGGGGGTTAGAAGATACGCAGTATTTT; d_call: -; clone_size: -; v_call: TRBV7-2; j_call: TRBJ2-3
cdr3_aa: CASRHRVATEAFF; cdr3_nt: TGTGCCAGTAGGCACAGGGTTGCCACTGAAGCTTTCTTT; d_call: -; clone_size: -; v_call: TRBV19; j_call: TRBJ1-1
cdr3_aa: CASSVGQRGTKQYF; cdr3_nt: TGTGCCAGCAGTGTCGGACAGAGGGGTACGAAGCAGTACTTC; d_call: -; clone_size: -; v_call: TRBV25-1; j_call: TRBJ2-7
cdr3_aa: CASINRGTGEKLFF; cdr3_nt: TGTGCCAGCATAAACCGGGGGACCGGTGAAAAACTGTTTTTT; d_call: -; clone_size: once; v_call: TRBV28; j_call: TRBJ1-4
cdr3_aa: CSVIRTDSMNTEAFF; cdr3_nt: TGCAGCGTGATTAGGACGGACTCCATGAACACTGAAGCTTTCTTT; d_call: -; clone_size: -; v_call: TRBV29-1; j_call: TRBJ1-1
cdr3_aa: CASSLSTNTGELFF; cdr3_nt: TGCGCCAGTAGTTTATCTACGAACACCGGGGAGCTGTTTTTT; d_call: -; clone_size: -; v_call: TRBV5-1; j_call: TRBJ2-2
cdr3_aa: CAWTPGYSGANVLTF; cdr3_nt: TGTGCCTGGACGCCAGGGTACTCTGGGGCCAACGTCCTGACTTTC; d_call: -; clone_size: -; v_call: TRBV30; j_call: TRBJ2-6
cdr3_aa: CASSWGQVANTGELFF; cdr3_nt: TGTGCCAGCTCATGGGGACAGGTGGCTAACACCGGGGAGCTGTTTTTT; d_call: TRBD1; clone_size: once; v_call: TRBV18; j_call: TRBJ2-2
cdr3_aa: CASDGENGYTF; cdr3_nt: TGTGCCAGCGACGGGGAAAATGGCTACACCTTC; d_call: -; clone_size: -; v_call: TRBV19; j_call: TRBJ1-2
cdr3_aa: CASSVHSSGNTIYF; cdr3_nt: TGTGCCAGCAGCGTTCATTCCTCTGGAAACACCATATATTTT; d_call: -; clone_size: -; v_call: TRBV9; j_call: TRBJ1-3
cdr3_aa: CASSKDGGNQPQHF; cdr3_nt: TGTGCCAGCAGCAAAGACGGAGGCAATCAGCCCCAGCATTTT; d_call: -; clone_size: once; v_call: TRBV21-1; j_call: TRBJ1-5
cdr3_aa: CAITERDRDTYEQYF; cdr3_nt: TGTGCCATCACCGAACGGGACAGGGATACCTACGAGCAGTACTTC; d_call: TRBD1; clone_size: -; v_call: TRBV10-3; j_call: TRBJ2-7